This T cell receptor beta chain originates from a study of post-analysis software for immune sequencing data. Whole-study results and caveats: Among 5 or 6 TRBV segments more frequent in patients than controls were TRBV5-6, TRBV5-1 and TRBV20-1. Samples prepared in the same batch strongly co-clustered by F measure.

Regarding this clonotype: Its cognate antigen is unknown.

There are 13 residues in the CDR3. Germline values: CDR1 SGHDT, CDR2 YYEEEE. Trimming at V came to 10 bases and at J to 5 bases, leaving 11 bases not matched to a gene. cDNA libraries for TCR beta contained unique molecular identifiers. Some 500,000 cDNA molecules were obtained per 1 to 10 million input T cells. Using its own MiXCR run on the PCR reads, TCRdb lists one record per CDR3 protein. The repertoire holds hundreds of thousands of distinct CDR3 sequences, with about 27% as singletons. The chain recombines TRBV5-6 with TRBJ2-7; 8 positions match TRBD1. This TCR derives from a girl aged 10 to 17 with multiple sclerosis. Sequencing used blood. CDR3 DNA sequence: TGTGCCGGAAAGACAGGGGCATTGGACGAGCAGTACTTC. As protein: CAGKTGALDEQYF. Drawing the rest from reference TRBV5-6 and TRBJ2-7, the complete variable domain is DAGVTQSPTHLIKTRGQQVTLRCSPKSGHDTVSWYQQALGQGPQFIFQYYEEEERQRGNFPDRFSGHQFPNYSSELNVNALLLGDSALYLCAGKTGALDEQYFGPGTRLTVT.